This is a list of T cell receptor beta chains from one sample in a study of cytomegalovirus exposure and HLA in healthy donors. Measured with immunoSEQ multiplex PCR; TCRdb has only the in-frame clones, and not every one. The repertoire includes about 210,000 clones, around 88% of them detected once, and roughly 1.7% sits in the top ten. What was sequenced was PBMCs. These receptor sequences come from a man aged 35-49 years in good health and CMV-seropositive. CDR3s include the opening cysteine and the closing phenylalanine or tryptophan.

V,CDR3
TRBV28,CASSSLAGVPQETQYF
TRBV5-4,CASSLRGTAYGYTF
TRBV12-2,CASRFSGRTYEQYF
TRBV9,CASGEGTGDEKLFF
TRBV7-9,CASSRQGESGELFF
TRBV6-5,CASSGTSGQETQYF
TRBV30,CAWSWTSGRKTGELFF
TRBV5-6,CASSLGTVGRNQPQHF
TRBV7-9,CASSSHASGYEQYF
TRBV6-1,CASLDRAIYEQYF
TRBV10-3,CAISESPDSKRWGGYGYTF
TRBV5-1,CASSPGLAGGFNNEQFF
TRBV7-9,CSSSLASGVQETQYF
TRBV15,CATSPGQAAGANVLTF
TRBV19,CASTTGFYVNEQFF
TRBV10-2,CASSNAGGRTEAFF
TRBV4-2,CASSQELAGVSYEQYF
TRBV28,CASRASGRWETGELFF
TRBV7-2,CASSLRGVSGRAIMDTQYF
TRBV28,CASSWGLATGEQFF
TRBV4-1,CASSQQGPTNEKLFF
TRBV2,CASSRDSNNYGYTF
TRBV27,CASSTQGARDQPQHF
TRBV15,CATSRGSSGVYEQYF
TRBV5-1,CASSSGWRGHTGELFF
TRBV11-2,CASSLGSGWQAFF
TRBV19,CASSIDRGFEQYF
TRBV2,CASRRASGSSGEQYF